Sequencing of this T cell receptor beta chain was carried out in a study of blood T cell repertoires in COVID-19. About the study: Acute and convalescent COVID-19 specimens originated in the United States, Italy and Spain. From T cells, B-cell-depleted T cells, or PBMCs came the material, which was cDNA or gDNA.

Trimming pared 4 bases from V and 1 base from J, leaving 11 bases between. The CDR3 totals 16 residues. The germline gives CDR1 SGHAT, CDR2 FQNNGV. This clone was seen a single time. As handled by the study authors: It was from reference gene primer amplification that nucleated cell counts were estimated. Assay used: immunoSEQ multiplex PCR; TCRdb lists only in-frame clones, some missing. V and J calls and clone size are given by that table; D and trimming were obtained from the DNA. Of about 45,000 clones detected, just under 85% appear once; the ten largest clones hold roughly 5.7%. This TCR came from a middle-aged man with active COVID-19. J is TRBJ2-6 and V is TRBV11-2; tentatively, D is TRBD1 (6 bases). The source material was peripheral blood. The CDR3 DNA follows: TGTGCCAGCAGCTACACAGGGTTATCTGGGGCCAACGTCCTGACTTTC. Protein product: CASSYTGLSGANVLTF.